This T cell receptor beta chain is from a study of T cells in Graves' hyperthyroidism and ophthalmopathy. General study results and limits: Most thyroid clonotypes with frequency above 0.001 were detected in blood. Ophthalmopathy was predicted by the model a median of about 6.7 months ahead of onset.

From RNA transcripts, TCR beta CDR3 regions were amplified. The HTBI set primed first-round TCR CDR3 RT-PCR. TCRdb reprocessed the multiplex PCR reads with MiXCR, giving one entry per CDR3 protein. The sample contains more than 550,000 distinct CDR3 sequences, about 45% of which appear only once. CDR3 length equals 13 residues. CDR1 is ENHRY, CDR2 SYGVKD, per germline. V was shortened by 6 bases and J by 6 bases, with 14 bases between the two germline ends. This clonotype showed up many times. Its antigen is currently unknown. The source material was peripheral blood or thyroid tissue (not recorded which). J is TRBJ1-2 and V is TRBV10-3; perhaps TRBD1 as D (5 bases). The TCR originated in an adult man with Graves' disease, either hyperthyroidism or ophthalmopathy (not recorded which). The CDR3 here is CAIRPGLNNGYTF. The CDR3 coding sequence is TGTGCCATCAGACCAGGGTTGAACAATGGCTACACCTTC.